This T cell receptor (beta chain) originates from a study of blood T cell repertoires in COVID-19 (TCRdb year 2020). Study-wide context: Samples from collaborators originated in the United States, Italy and Spain and spanned both the acute and convalescent phases of COVID-19. The prospective study material was composed of cDNA or gDNA derived from T cells, B-cell-depleted T cells, or PBMCs. Subjects who had been exposed to COVID-19, were actively infected with it, or had recovered from it provided the deeply sampled blood TCRbeta repertoires that made up the dataset. The repertoires were released in a freely available public database meant as a resource for research on the immune response to SARS-CoV-2. Samples came from the ongoing ImmuneRACE study (first 160 participants) plus 1,254 subjects from 6 global collaborators. Nearly every sample came with metadata listing a de-identified subject ID, COVID-19 status, age in years and sex. HLA class I and class II types, where available, came from metadata supplied by the sample provider rather than from assay-based typing. Beyond this particular receptor, the publication reports: How much clinical and demographic metadata was included differed by source and by participant, and the metadata was provided uncurated.

Concerning this clone itself: Its recognized antigen is unknown. No base qualities exist here, and no much larger clone lies one base off it.

TCRbeta CDR3 regions were amplified from genomic DNA using the immunoSEQ Assay, a bias-controlled multiplex PCR. The authors' analysis ran thus. The number of nucleated cells in each sample was estimated by amplification of reference gene primers within the assay. Sequence reads were collapsed and filtered to measure the absolute abundance of every unique TCRbeta CDR3 rearrangement. For each sample, productive Simpson clonality was calculated as the square root of Simpson's diversity index across productive rearrangements. TCRdb provides this immuneACCESS table in a form limited to in-frame rearrangements. Some clones are lacking; in checked studies, under half of them reflect an unresolved V gene, and why the rest are absent is not known. V, J and clone size derive from that table, while D and trimming were established from the DNA sequence. Present in this sample are 130,000 or so clones, about 80% of which were seen just once. Approximately 2.4% of the sample is in the top ten clones.

Enrolling through a virtual design, the prospective study's participants ranged in age from roughly 18 to 90 years and lived across some 22 United States geographic areas. In the prospective study, participants were assigned to cohorts based on the clinical history participants reported in a screening survey and a study questionnaire. Mobile phlebotomists in the prospective study collected whole blood, serum and a nasopharyngeal or oropharyngeal swab from every participant. Additional blood draws and questionnaires over an approximately 2-month period could optionally be provided by prospective study participants. Blood samples from the prospective study were shipped frozen or at room temperature prior to DNA extraction. Per the germline V gene, SGHAT is the CDR1 and FQNNGV is the CDR2. The CDR3 goes from the cysteine to the phenylalanine over 16 residues. CDR3 DNA only is kept here, 48 bases in frame from base 1. V loses 1 base, J loses 8 bases, and the germline ends lie 18 bases apart.

Sequencing was done on a sample of PBMCs or T cells enriched from blood (not recorded which). The chain is made from TRBV11-2 and TRBJ2-1; TRBD2 could be the D gene, as 5 bases match. The TCR sequence derives from a man in his forties or fifties with acute COVID-19. The DNA sequence follows: TGTGCCAGCAGCTTAGGGAAAGCCCTAGCCTTCGATGAGCAGTTCTTC. Its translation is CASSLGKALAFDEQFF. This CDR3, with the reference TRBV11-2 and TRBJ2-1 proteins standing in past its ends, gives the full variable domain EAGVAQSPRYKIIEKRQSVAFWCNPISGHATLYWYQQILGQGPKLLIQFQNNGVVDDSQLPKDRFSAERLKGVDSTLKIQPAKLEDSAVYLCASSLGKALAFDEQFFGPGTRLTVL.